The 14 T cell receptor beta chains below all came from one sample that was sequenced in a study of beta chain features in type 1 diabetes. Regarding the study as a whole: For Type 1 diabetes patients, all four CD4+ subsets carried TCRB CDR3s that were moderately but significantly shorter.

These receptors' targets are unknown. Of the isolated RNA, all was reverse transcribed, and so the sequenced material was expressed TCRB transcripts. Repertoires were generated with immunoSEQ multiplex PCR, while TCRdb's copy carries only in-frame clones and drops some. Of around 150,000 clones detected, 63% appear once; the ten largest clones hold nearly 0.09%. Sample: naive CD4+ T cells from blood. Receptors were obtained from a man aged 25 to 40 with type 1 diabetes.

V is TRBV7-2 and J is TRBJ2-5; perhaps TRBD2 as D (6 bases). The ends were cut back, 5 bases at V and 2 bases at J, with 9 bases in the middle. The V gene's germline CDR1 is SGHTA and CDR2 FQGNSA. The CDR3 has 13 amino acids. The CDR3 nucleotides read TGTGCCAGCAGCCGGGACTGGCAAGAGACCCAGTACTTC. It encodes CASSRDWQETQYF.

The J gene is TRBJ1-6, the V gene TRBV30; D is undetermined. Germline V gene lookup returns CDR1 GTSNPN and CDR2 SVGIG (reference sequence). V lost 4 bases, J lost 8 bases, and 12 bases lay in between. This CDR3 contains 13 residues. This CDR3 is CAWMGRMDSPLHF. DNA of the CDR3: TGTGCCTGGATGGGCAGGATGGATTCACCCCTCCACTTT.

The sample holds a few counts of this clone. The chain uses TRBV30 and TRBJ2-3; D might be TRBD1 or TRBD2, each matching 5 bases. Germline-derived CDR1 and CDR2 are GTSNPN and SVGIG (reference sequence). The CDR3 is 13 amino acids. V lost 0 bases and J 4 bases, leaving 8 bases between the germline ends. CDR3 DNA: TGTGCCTGGAGTGTAATGGGGGCAGATACGCAGTATTTT. It encodes CAWSVMGADTQYF. Drawing the rest from reference TRBV30 and TRBJ2-3, the complete variable domain is SQTIHQWPATLVQPVGSPLSLECTVEGTSNPNLYWYRQAAGRGLQLLFYSVGIGQISSEVPQNLSASRPQDRQFILSSKKLLLSDSGFYLCAWSVMGADTQYFGPGTRLTVL.

This clone has a handful of counts. The chain is built from TRBV5-1 and TRBJ1-1; D remains ambiguous. Germline CDR1 and CDR2: SGHRS and YFSETQ. The CDR3 spans 12 residues. V lost 10 bases and J lost 4, with 14 bases in between. This chain's CDR3 is CASASEGTEAFF. As DNA, the CDR3 is TGCGCCTCTGCCTCTGAAGGCACTGAAGCTTTCTTT. Complete variable domain (other parts from reference TRBV5-1 and TRBJ1-1): KAGVTQTPRYLIKTRGQQVTLSCSPISGHRSVSWYQQTPGQGLQFLFEYFSETQRNKGNFPGRFSGRQFSNSRSEMNVSTLELGDSALYLCASASEGTEAFFGQGTRLTVV.

The chain combines TRBV5-1 with TRBJ2-6; D is undetermined. Between the trimmed V and J ends, which lost 0 bases and 4 bases, there was a span of 8 bases. The CDR3 is 15 residues long. Germline V lookup: CDR1 SGHRS, CDR2 YFSETQ. CDR3: CASSLVGIGANVLTF. The CDR3 DNA is TGCGCCAGCAGCTTGGTAGGGATAGGGGCCAACGTCCTGACTTTC.

The gene calls are TRBV4-1 and TRBJ2-1; D uncertain. V was cut by 1 base and J by 4 bases, with 17 bases left in between. CDR1 is MGHRA, CDR2 YSYEKL, per germline. The CDR3 length is 17 residues. The CDR3, as DNA: TGCGCCAGCAGCCAAGGTACCGGGTCTTACTTATACAATGAGCAGTTCTTC. Protein sequence: CASSQGTGSYLYNEQFF.

This chain connects TRBV20-1 to TRBJ2-1; D gene uncertain. Between the trimmed V and J ends, which lost 5 bases and 7 bases, there was a span of 6 bases. Per the germline V gene, CDR1 is DFQATT and CDR2 is SNEGSKA (reference sequence). This CDR3 has 10 amino acids. The CDR3 sequence: CSAFRNEQFF. CDR3 nucleotides: TGCAGTGCTTTCAGGAATGAGCAGTTCTTC.

J is TRBJ2-1 and V is TRBV29-1; 9 nucleotides match TRBD1. Germline trimming cut 6 bases from V and 16 bases from J; bases unmatched to any gene: 13. Looked up from germline, CDR1 is SQVTM and CDR2 is ANQGSEA. The CDR3 has 12 residues. CDR3 nucleotides: TGCAGCGTCCCGGAAGCCGGGACAGGGAATTTCTTC. Its protein is CSVPEAGTGNFF.

This clone was seen a handful of times. The chain has TRBV29-1 and TRBJ2-7, with a possible D match to TRBD2 (6 bases). Germline CDR1 reads SQVTM; CDR2 reads ANQGSEA. The CDR3 is 13 amino acids. V was pared by 6 bases and J by 5 bases, with 17 bases between. CDR3 amino acids: CSVSPNRGNEQYF. The CDR3 DNA reads TGCAGCGTCTCCCCCAATCGGGGGAACGAGCAGTACTTC.

The chain carries TRBV29-1 and TRBJ1-2; D is unclear. CDR1 is SQVTM and CDR2 is ANQGSEA in the germline V gene. The CDR3 covers 14 residues. V gave up 4 bases and J gave up 2 bases, with 14 bases separating them. The CDR3 region is CSVVYWGFNYGYTF. The CDR3, as DNA: TGCAGCGTTGTGTACTGGGGTTTCAACTATGGCTACACCTTC.

This clone was picked up a small number of times. The chain employs TRBV7-2 and TRBJ1-3; D unclear. Germline-derived CDR1 and CDR2 are SGHTA and FQGNSA. The CDR3 runs 16 residues. Trimming stripped 5 bases from V and 2 bases from J, with 16 bases between. As DNA, the CDR3 is TGTGCCAGCAGCCCATCGGGGTTGGGGACTGGAAACACCATATATTTT. It translates to CASSPSGLGTGNTIYF.

The J gene is TRBJ2-7, the V gene TRBV7-2; D is unclear. The CDR3 loop spans 13 amino acids. CDR1 is SGHTA, CDR2 FQGNSA, per germline. Trimming removed 5 bases from V and 7 bases from J, with 15 bases in between. In DNA, the CDR3 is TGTGCCAGCAGCGCACATAGTTCTTTGGAGCAGTACTTC. Translation gives CASSAHSSLEQYF.

There are a few counts of this clone. This chain uses TRBV7-2 with TRBJ2-1; TRBD2 agrees at 10 bases. The V gene's germline CDR1 is SGHTA and CDR2 FQGNSA. CDR3 length: 15 residues. V shed 5 bases, J shed 8 bases, and the junction held 9 bases outside the gene matches. CDR3 DNA sequence: TGTGCCAGCAGCCCAAGGCGACTAGCGGGCGATGAGCAGTTCTTC. Its translation is CASSPRRLAGDEQFF.

V usage is TRBV5-1 and J usage is TRBJ2-7, with D unresolved. V lost 0 bases and J 7 bases, leaving 5 bases between the germline ends. The CDR3 sequence is 11 residues long. CDR1 is SGHRS, CDR2 YFSETQ, per germline. CDR3 sequence: CASSLEREQYF. The CDR3 bases are TGCGCCAGCAGCTTGGAACGGGAGCAGTACTTC.